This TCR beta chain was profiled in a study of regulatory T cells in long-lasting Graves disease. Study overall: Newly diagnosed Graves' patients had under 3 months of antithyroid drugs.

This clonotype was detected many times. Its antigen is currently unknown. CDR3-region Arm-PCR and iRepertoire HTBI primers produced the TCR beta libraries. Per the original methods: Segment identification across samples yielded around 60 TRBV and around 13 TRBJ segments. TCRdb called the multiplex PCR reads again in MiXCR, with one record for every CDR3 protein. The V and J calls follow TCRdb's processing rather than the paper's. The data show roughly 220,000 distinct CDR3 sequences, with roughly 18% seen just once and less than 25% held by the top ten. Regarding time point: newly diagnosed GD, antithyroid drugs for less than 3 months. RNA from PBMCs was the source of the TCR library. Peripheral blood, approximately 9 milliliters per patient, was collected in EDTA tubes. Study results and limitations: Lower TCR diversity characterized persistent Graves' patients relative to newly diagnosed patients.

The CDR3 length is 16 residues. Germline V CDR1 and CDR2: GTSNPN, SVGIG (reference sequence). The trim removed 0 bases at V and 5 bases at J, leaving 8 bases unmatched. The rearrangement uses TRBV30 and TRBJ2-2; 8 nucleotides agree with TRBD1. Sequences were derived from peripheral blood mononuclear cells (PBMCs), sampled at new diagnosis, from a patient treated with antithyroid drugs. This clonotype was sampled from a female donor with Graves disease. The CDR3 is CAWSVLRTGRTGELFF. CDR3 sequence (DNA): TGTGCCTGGAGTGTACTCCGGACAGGGAGAACCGGGGAGCTGTTTTTT.